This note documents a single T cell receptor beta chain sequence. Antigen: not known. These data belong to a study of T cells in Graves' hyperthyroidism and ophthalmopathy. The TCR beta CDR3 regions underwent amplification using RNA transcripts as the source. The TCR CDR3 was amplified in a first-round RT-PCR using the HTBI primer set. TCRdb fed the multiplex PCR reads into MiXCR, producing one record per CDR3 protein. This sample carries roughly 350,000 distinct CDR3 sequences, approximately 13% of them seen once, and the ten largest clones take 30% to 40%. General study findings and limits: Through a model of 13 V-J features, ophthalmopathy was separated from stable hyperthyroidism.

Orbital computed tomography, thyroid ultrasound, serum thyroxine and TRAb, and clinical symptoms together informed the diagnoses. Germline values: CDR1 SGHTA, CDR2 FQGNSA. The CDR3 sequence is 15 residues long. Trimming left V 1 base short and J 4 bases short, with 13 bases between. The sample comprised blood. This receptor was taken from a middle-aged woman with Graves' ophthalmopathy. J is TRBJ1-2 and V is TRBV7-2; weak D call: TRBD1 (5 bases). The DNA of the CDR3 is TGTGCCAGCAGCTTAGGGGGGGGGGTTGGCTATGGCTACACCTTC. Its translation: CASSLGGGVGYGYTF.